Listed here is a single TCR beta chain. In the original processing: Using reference gene primer amplification, nucleated cell counts were estimated. This table comes from immunoSEQ multiplex PCR, and its TCRdb copy is limited to in-frame clones, with some not included. V and J calls and clone size are given by that table; D and trimming were obtained from the DNA. The table includes about 130,000 clones, 75% to 85% detected once. This record belongs to a study of blood T cell repertoires in COVID-19. Study-wide background: Material from acute and convalescent COVID-19 was sourced from the United States, Italy and Spain. From T cells, B-cell-depleted T cells, or PBMCs came the material, which was cDNA or gDNA.

The CDR3 is made up of 16 amino acids. Germline lookup yields CDR1 SGHKS and CDR2 YYEKEE (reference sequence). The V and J ends lost 0 bases and 5 bases respectively, with 16 bases between them. Sequenced material: peripheral blood. This chain connects TRBV5-5 to TRBJ2-3; D call uncertain. This TCR came from a man aged 40-55 years with active or convalescent COVID-19. In nucleotides, the CDR3 is TGTGCCAGCAGCTTGGGAATTGTAAGTTCGGGAGATACGCAGTATTTT. Its protein is CASSLGIVSSGDTQYF.